Listed here is a single T cell receptor beta chain. These data are taken from a study of shared clonotypes between healthy human individuals. Trimming stripped 1 base from V and 1 base from J, with 17 bases between. CDR3 size: 17 residues. Germline V gene lookup returns CDR1 MGHDK and CDR2 SYGVNS. Here immunoSEQ multiplex PCR was the method, and the copy in TCRdb shows in-frame clones only, minus some. Of around 1.1 million clones in the sample, 70% to 80% were seen once. Material for sequencing was memory CD4+ T cells from PBMCs. The subset here: CD45RA-negative fraction. The chain couples TRBV25-1 to TRBJ2-7; D is perhaps TRBD1 or TRBD2 (5 bases each). The TCR sequence derives from a young man in good health. Some clones in this sample may be carry-over from other donors' samples. In DNA form, the CDR3 reads TGTGCCAGCAGTGAATCCTCGGGAAGGGGAAGGTCCTACGAGCAGTACTTC. Translated, it gives CASSESSGRGRSYEQYF.